Listed below are T cell receptor beta chains from one sample, sequenced in a study of control samples from healthy donors and cancer patients. The table came from immunoSEQ multiplex PCR; TCRdb's copy has only in-frame clones and leaves some out. The table shows tens of thousands of clones, with 80% occurring only once. Input material: blood. All receptors come from a man between 65 and 85 years old in good health. The CDR3 runs from the conserved cysteine through the conserved F or W. D genes are given only for firm matches. Some rows mark clone size as missing; the rest say once, few, many or name a class of expanded clone.

- | 17 | TRBV4-2 | - | CASSQAISGSSTDTQYF
- | 14 | TRBV9 | - | CASSVDIREYGYTF
- | 12 | TRBV10-3 | - | CAISEGRSSYTF
- | 15 | TRBV2 | TRBD2 | CASITGLAASDEQFF
once | 13 | TRBV11-3 | - | CASSLNVLGEQYF
- | 13 | TRBV6-5 | - | CASENFRGETQYF
- | 16 | TRBV5-1 | TRBD1 | CASSRQGSTHQETQYF
- | 16 | TRBV5-1 | TRBD1 | CASSPSADRGNSPLHF
- | 14 | TRBV19 | - | CASQQWGSYNEQFF
few | 13 | TRBV7-6 | - | CASSTQTSGELFF
- | 14 | TRBV18 | TRBD2 | CASSRGLVDNEQFF
medium-sized | 12 | TRBV12-3/TRBV12-4 | - | CASSLYLYGYTF
few | 15 | TRBV7-8 | - | CASSSRRLVSYEQYF
once | 14 | TRBV5-4 | - | CASRLTLTQETQYF
- | 15 | TRBV7-2 | TRBD1 | CASSFRTGYTGELFF
- | 13 | TRBV5-1 | TRBD1 | CASSSTGLEKLFF
few | 18 | TRBV7-2 | - | CASSLADSPRYSNQPQHF
- | 16 | TRBV5-6 | TRBD1 | CASSLPTGGFQETQYF
- | 14 | TRBV7-2 | TRBD1 | CASSLTGVYSPLHF
- | 15 | TRBV14 | TRBD1 | CASSHLDRGLYEQYF
- | 14 | TRBV19 | - | CASRPRGGDYGYTF
- | 15 | TRBV11-3 | - | CASSLGGTGANVLTF
- | 15 | TRBV7-2 | TRBD1 | CASSWDRGRENEQFF
- | 17 | TRBV15 | TRBD1 | CATSRDLIRDRGEGAFF
- | 15 | TRBV5-1 | TRBD1 | CASSQQGQGNTEAFF
- | 13 | TRBV19 | - | CASSRTHGTEAFF
- | 11 | TRBV28 | - | CASSSTGEQYF
once | 14 | TRBV11-3 | - | CASSVGGETGELFF